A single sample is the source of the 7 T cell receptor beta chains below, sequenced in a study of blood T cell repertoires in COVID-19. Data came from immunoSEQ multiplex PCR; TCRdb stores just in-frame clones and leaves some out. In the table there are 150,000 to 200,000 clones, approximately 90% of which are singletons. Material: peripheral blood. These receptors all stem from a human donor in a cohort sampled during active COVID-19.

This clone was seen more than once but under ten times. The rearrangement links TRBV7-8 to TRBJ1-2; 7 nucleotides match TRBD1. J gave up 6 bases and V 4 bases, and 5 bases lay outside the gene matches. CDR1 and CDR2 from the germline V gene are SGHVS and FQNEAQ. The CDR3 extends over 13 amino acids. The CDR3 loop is CASSSGTANGYTF. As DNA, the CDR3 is TGTGCCAGCAGCTCCGGGACAGCTAATGGCTACACCTTC.

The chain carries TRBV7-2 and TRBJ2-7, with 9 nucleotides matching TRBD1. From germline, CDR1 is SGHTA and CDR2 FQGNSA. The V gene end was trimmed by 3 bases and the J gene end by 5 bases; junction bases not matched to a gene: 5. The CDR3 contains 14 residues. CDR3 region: CASSLAGTGNEQYF. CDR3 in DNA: TGTGCCAGCAGCTTGGCCGGGACAGGGAACGAGCAGTACTTC.

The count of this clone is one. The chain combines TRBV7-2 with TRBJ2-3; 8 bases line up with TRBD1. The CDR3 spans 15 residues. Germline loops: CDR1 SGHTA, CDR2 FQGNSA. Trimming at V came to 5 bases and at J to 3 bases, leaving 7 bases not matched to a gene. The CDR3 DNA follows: TGTGCCAGCAGCCGGTTCCAGGGGGCGACAGATACGCAGTATTTT. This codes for CASSRFQGATDTQYF.

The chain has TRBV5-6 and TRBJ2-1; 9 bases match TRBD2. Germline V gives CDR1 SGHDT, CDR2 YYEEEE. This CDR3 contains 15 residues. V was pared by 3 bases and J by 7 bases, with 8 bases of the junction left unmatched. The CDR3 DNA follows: TGTGCCAGCAGCTGGGTGGGACTAGCAAGGAATGAGCAGTTCTTC. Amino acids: CASSWVGLARNEQFF.

CDR3: CATSPSQGGEAFF. The DNA for the CDR3 is TGTGCCACCAGTCCCTCCCAGGGGGGCGAAGCTTTCTTT. The V gene is TRBV24-1, the J gene TRBJ1-1, with 7 nucleotides matching TRBD1. Trimming cost V 6 bases and J 8 bases; bases outside gene matches: 8. CDR1 is KGHDR, CDR2 SFDVKD, per germline. CDR3 length: 13 residues.

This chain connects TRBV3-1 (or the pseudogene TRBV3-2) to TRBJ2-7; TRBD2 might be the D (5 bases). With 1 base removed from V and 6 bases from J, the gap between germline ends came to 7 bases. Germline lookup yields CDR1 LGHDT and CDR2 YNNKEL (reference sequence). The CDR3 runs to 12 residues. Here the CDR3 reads CASSQAGSEQYF. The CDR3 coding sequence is TGTGCCAGCAGCCAAGCGGGGAGCGAGCAGTACTTC.

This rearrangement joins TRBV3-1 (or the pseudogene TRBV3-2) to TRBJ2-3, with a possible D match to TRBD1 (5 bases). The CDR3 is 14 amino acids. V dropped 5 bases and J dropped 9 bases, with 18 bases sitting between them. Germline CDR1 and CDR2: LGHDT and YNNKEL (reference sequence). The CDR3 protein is CASSDLRGAWTQYF. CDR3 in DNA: TGTGCCAGCAGCGACCTAAGGGGCGCGTGGACGCAGTATTTT.